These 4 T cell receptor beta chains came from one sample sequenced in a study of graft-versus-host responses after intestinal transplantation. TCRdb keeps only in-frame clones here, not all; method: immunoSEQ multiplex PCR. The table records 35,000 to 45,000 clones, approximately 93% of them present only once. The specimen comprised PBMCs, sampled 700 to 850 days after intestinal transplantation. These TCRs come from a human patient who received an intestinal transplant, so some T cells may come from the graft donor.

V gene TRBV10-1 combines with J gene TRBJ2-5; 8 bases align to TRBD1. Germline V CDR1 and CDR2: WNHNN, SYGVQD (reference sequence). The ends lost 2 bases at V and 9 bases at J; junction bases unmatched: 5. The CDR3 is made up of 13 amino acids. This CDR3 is CASSEAGGRAQYF. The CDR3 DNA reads TGCGCCAGCAGTGAGGCAGGGGGCCGAGCCCAGTACTTC.

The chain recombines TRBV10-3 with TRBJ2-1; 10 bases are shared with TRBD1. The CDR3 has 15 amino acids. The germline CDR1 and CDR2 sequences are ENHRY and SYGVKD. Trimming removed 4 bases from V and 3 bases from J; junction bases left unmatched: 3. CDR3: CAISGTGGFYNEQFF. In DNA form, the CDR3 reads TGTGCCATCAGTGGGACAGGGGGTTTCTACAATGAGCAGTTCTTC.

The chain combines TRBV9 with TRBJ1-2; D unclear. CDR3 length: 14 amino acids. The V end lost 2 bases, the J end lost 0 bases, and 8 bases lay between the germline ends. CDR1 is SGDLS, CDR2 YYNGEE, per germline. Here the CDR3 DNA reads TGTGCCAGCAGCGTCCTGAACCCTAACTATGGCTACACCTTC. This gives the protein CASSVLNPNYGYTF.

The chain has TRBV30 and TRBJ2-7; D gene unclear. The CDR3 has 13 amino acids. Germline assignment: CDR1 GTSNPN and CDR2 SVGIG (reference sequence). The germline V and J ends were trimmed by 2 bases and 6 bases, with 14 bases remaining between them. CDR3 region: CAWSLGSLGEQYF. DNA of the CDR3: TGTGCCTGGAGTCTTGGTTCTCTCGGCGAGCAGTACTTC.